The rows below give T cell receptor beta chains drawn from one sample of a study of blood T cell repertoires in COVID-19. Some clones are missing from TCRdb's copy, which holds only in-frame ones; the method was immunoSEQ multiplex PCR. Of some 300,000 clones in the sample, more than 75% were seen once. The sequencing input was PBMCs or T cells enriched from blood (not recorded which). Receptors were obtained from a woman in her twenties or thirties who had recovered from COVID-19. CDR3s include the opening cysteine and the closing phenylalanine or tryptophan. Each record gives: V gene, D gene, J gene, clone size, CDR3 protein, CDR3 DNA. A D gene is named only where the DNA matches it firmly. A clone size is listed for some rows: how often the clone was seen (once, few, many), or a class if it is expanded.

TRBV11-3,-,TRBJ2-3,-,CASSTSADTQYF,TGTGCCAGCAGCACTAGTGCAGATACGCAGTATTTT
TRBV3-1/TRBV3-2,TRBD1,TRBJ1-2,-,CASSRDRGSNYGYTF,TGTGCCAGCAGCCGGGACAGGGGTTCTAACTATGGCTACACCTTC
TRBV5-1,TRBD1,TRBJ1-5,few,CASSPSPTGDSNQPQHF,TGCGCCAGCAGTCCTTCGCCGACAGGGGATAGCAATCAGCCCCAGCATTTT
TRBV12-3/TRBV12-4,TRBD1,TRBJ1-4,-,CASSPRQGRLFF,TGTGCCAGCAGTCCCCGACAGGGAAGACTGTTTTTT
TRBV9,-,TRBJ1-1,once,CASRDRDIMNTEAFF,TGTGCCAGCCGAGACCGGGACATCATGAACACTGAAGCTTTCTTT
TRBV10-2,-,TRBJ1-1,-,CASNRLMNTEAFF,TGCGCCAGCAACCGACTCATGAACACTGAAGCTTTCTTT
TRBV3-1/TRBV3-2,TRBD1,TRBJ1-6,-,CASSQWGTAYNSPLHF,TGTGCCAGCAGCCAATGGGGGACAGCCTATAATTCACCCCTCCACTTT
TRBV5-4,TRBD1,TRBJ2-2,once,CASSFRTGANTGELFF,TGTGCCAGCAGCTTCCGGACAGGGGCAAACACCGGGGAGCTGTTTTTT
TRBV29-1,TRBD1,TRBJ1-1,once,CSVAGQGVGAFF,TGCAGCGTCGCGGGACAGGGCGTGGGGGCTTTCTTT
TRBV7-9,TRBD1,TRBJ1-5,-,CASSEGGSRGQPQHF,TGTGCCAGCAGCGAAGGGGGCTCAAGGGGTCAGCCCCAGCATTTT
TRBV27,-,TRBJ1-2,-,CASSSGTYGYTF,TGTGCCAGCAGTTCAGGAACCTATGGCTACACCTTC
TRBV18,-,TRBJ1-4,-,CASSPRLLRPTNEKLFF,TGTGCCAGCTCACCGAGGTTACTACGCCCAACTAATGAAAAACTGTTTTTT